The clone carrying this T cell receptor (beta chain) showed up just once. The source of the sample is a study of immune cell composition in non-small cell lung cancer. TCRdb's table, derived via immunoSEQ multiplex PCR, lists solely in-frame clones and lacks some. The sample shows 13,000 or so clones, roughly 70% of them seen only once. The CDR3 runs 15 residues. The germline CDR1 and CDR2 sequences are LGHNA and YNFKEQ. Trimming removed 2 bases at V and 10 bases at J, with 18 bases between. Specimen: lung tumor tissue. The genes are TRBV4-2 and TRBJ2-1, with D possibly being TRBD2 (6 bases). The receptor comes from a human donor with non-small cell lung cancer. Here the CDR3 reads CASSQYSGSVQEQFF. The CDR3 DNA is TGTGCCAGCAGCCAATACAGCGGGTCGGTGCAAGAGCAGTTCTTC.